In its sample, the clone carrying this TCR beta chain ranks as large. Its antigen is currently unknown. These data come from a study of vaccination and CD4 T cells after COVID-19. Treatment reported: 10-day PBMC culture with coronavirus spike peptide pools or control peptides (ViraFEST assay). In the ViraFEST assay, peptide-pool expansion preceded TCR sequencing of expanded clonotypes. Cultured CD4+ T-cell DNA underwent Oncomine TCR Beta short-read sequencing. Each CDR3 protein gets one entry after TCRdb re-called the PCR reads with MiXCR. The sample includes around 17,000 distinct CDR3 sequences, approximately 55% of them seen just once. What was sequenced was CD4+ T cells from blood, cultured in vitro. The source is a human donor who had recovered from COVID-19.

The CDR3 coding sequence is TGCAGTGCTAGAGGGGGAAATCAGCCCCAGCATTTT. As protein: CSARGGNQPQHF. The rearrangement joins TRBV20-1 to TRBJ1-5; no clear D. Germline CDR1 reads DFQATT; CDR2 reads SNEGSKA (reference sequence). This CDR3 contains 12 residues. The ends were cut back, 1 base at V and 4 bases at J, with 5 bases in the middle.